This T cell receptor beta chain comes out of a study of low-dose radiotherapy and immunotherapy resistance in tumors. Looking at the study overall: Every two weeks, one day ahead of radiation and immunotherapy, cyclophosphamide 200 mg/m2 was given (intravenously). Patients received 300 mg of oral aspirin each day across four cycles, commencing on cycle 1 day 1.

Trimming left V 0 bases short and J 10 bases short, with 16 bases between. Per germline, CDR1 SQVTM and CDR2 ANQGSEA. This CDR3 has 14 amino acids. This clonotype has only one observation. A far larger clone lies a single base away; this is likely a read error. Primers targeting TRAV and TRBV primed first-strand cDNA, covering alpha and beta chains. TCR amplification used roughly 21 PCR cycles, a constant-region primer and a V-primer adapter. MiXCR, applied by TCRdb to the reads, yields one record per CDR3 protein. The sample holds 60,000 to 75,000 distinct CDR3 sequences, 26% seen once. Time point denoted: before trial treatment. Treatment combined nivolumab, ipilimumab, aspirin, low-dose cyclophosphamide and low-dose radiotherapy in a dose-escalation trial.

The chain employs TRBV29-1 and TRBJ2-1; D is perhaps TRBD2 (6 bases). The clonotype was recovered from a male donor with rectosigmoid adenocarcinoma. Sequences were derived from PBMCs, sampled before treatment. The CDR3: CSVEDREPPYEQFF. Here the CDR3 DNA reads TGCAGCGTTGAAGACCGGGAGCCTCCCTACGAGCAGTTCTTC.